The sequence of this T cell receptor beta chain was determined in a study of cytomegalovirus exposure and HLA in healthy donors. Notes on this clone: The antigen is not known.

The CDR3 length is 15 residues. V lost 2 bases and J lost 8; bases outside the gene matches: 9. Per germline, CDR1 SGHNT and CDR2 YYREEE (reference sequence). Here immunoSEQ multiplex PCR was the method, and the copy in TCRdb shows in-frame clones only, minus some. This table holds over 150,000 clones, 75% to 95% found once. Study results and limitations: Among TCR sequences, most were rare, though some public TCRs appeared in many donors. The classifier reportedly diagnosed cytomegalovirus status with high sensitivity and specificity. It was approximately 170 TCR beta chains that were listed as cytomegalovirus-associated.

The chain combines TRBV5-4 with TRBJ1-5, with 8 nucleotides matching TRBD1. This sequence was found in a woman between 18 and 29 years old in good health and CMV-seropositive. Sequencing used PBMCs. Written as DNA, the CDR3 is TGTGCCAGCAGCTTCGGACAGGGCTTGGGTGAGCCCCAGCATTTT. Translation: CASSFGQGLGEPQHF. The whole variable domain, remainder taken from reference TRBV5-4 and TRBJ1-5, is ETGVTQSPTHLIKTRGQQVTLRCSSQSGHNTVSWYQQALGQGPQFIFQYYREEENGRGNFPPRFSGLQFPNYSSELNVNALELDDSALYLCASSFGQGLGEPQHFGDGTRLSIL.